Sequencing of this T cell receptor (beta chain) was carried out in a study of OX40 agonist ivuxolimab in advanced cancers. In the study overall: Ivuxolimab, which targeted the costimulatory receptor OX40 (CD134), was an agonistic, fully human IgG2 monoclonal antibody. Intravenous ivuxolimab was administered to patients every 2 weeks at six dose levels: 0.01, 0.1, 0.3, 1.5, 3 and 10 mg/kg. Of the approximately 50 dose-escalation patients, hepatocellular carcinoma was present in around 20, melanoma in around 15, renal cell carcinoma in 9 and head and neck cancer in 9. In the dose-escalation cohort, over 65% of patients were male, and the mean age was about 55 years, with a range of about 20 to 90. Patients were allowed to have had prior anti-PD-1, anti-PD-L1 or anti-CTLA-4 therapy, and less than 45% of the dose-escalation patients had previously received checkpoint inhibitors. Partial responses were achieved by three dose-escalation patients, of whom one had hepatocellular carcinoma and two had cutaneous melanoma. Peripheral TCRbeta sequencing aimed to test whether ivuxolimab altered TCR sequence diversity and caused clonal T-cell expansion. The paper covers the monotherapy dose-escalation part of the phase I ivuxolimab trial, which included N of about 50 patients. The paper as a whole reports these results and caveats: In partial responders in the 0.1-3.0 mg/kg groups, normalized peripheral clonal expansion was found to be among the lowest, especially among CD8+ T cells. On average, CD8+ T cells showed more expanded clones than CD4+ T cells after ivuxolimab. At doses from 0.1 to 3.0 mg/kg, clonal expansion was seen in both CD4+ and CD8+ blood T cells between baseline and week 6. Antigen specificity was not determined for the clonally expanded peripheral T cells. Low levels of normalized T-cell clonal expansion were also seen in some nonresponding patients.

Comments on this clone: Its antigen target is currently unknown. Base qualities are not recorded, but no much larger clone differs from it by a single base.

The trial excluded patients who had a history of autoimmune disease or who were on systemic immunosuppression. Peripheral blood for TCR sequencing was collected from all dose cohorts at baseline, on cycle 4 day 1, and on cycle 7 day 1. Samples were obtained from an open-label, multicenter, first-in-human phase I dose-escalation trial of ivuxolimab. Adults with locally advanced or metastatic melanoma, renal cell carcinoma, hepatocellular carcinoma or head and neck squamous cell carcinoma were enrolled in the trial. Before TCR sequencing, CD4+ T cells and CD8+ T cells from peripheral blood were sorted into separate populations. Genomic DNA was extracted from sorted cells for sequencing of the TCRbeta CDR3 region. The immunoSEQ Assay was used to sequence the TCRbeta CDR3 regions. TCRdb stores this immuneACCESS table with in-frame sequences only. Part of the clones is absent; in the studies checked, under half of the shortfall reflects unresolved V genes, and no reason is known for the rest. Across this sample there are 99,000 or so clones, with roughly 95% seen only once. The ten largest account for around 0.17% of the sample.

At the junction V is shortened by 3 bases and J by 1 base; bases outside the gene matches: 2. From the cysteine through the phenylalanine, the CDR3 covers 15 amino acids. Just the 45-base CDR3 DNA is kept, in frame starting at base 1. For CDR1 and CDR2, the germline V gene lists MGHDK and SYGVNS. The sequencing here drew on CD4+ or CD8+ T cells sorted from blood, taken in a trial of the OX40 agonist ivuxolimab. The rearranged segments are TRBV25-1 and TRBJ2-4, with 8 bases matching TRBD1. The sequence was obtained from an adult with an advanced solid tumor such as melanoma, head and neck, liver or kidney cancer. This receptor carries the CDR3 CASSDRDRAKNIQYF. The nucleotide sequence reads as follows: TGTGCCAGCAGTGACCGGGACAGGGCCAAAAACATTCAGTACTTC. Where the CDR3 stops, the reference TRBV25-1 and TRBJ2-4 genes take over; the full variable domain is EADIYQTPRYLVIGTGKKITLECSQTMGHDKMYWYQQDPGMELHLIHYSYGVNSTEKGDLSSESTVSRIRTEHFPLTLESARPSHTSQYLCASSDRDRAKNIQYFGAGTRLSVL.